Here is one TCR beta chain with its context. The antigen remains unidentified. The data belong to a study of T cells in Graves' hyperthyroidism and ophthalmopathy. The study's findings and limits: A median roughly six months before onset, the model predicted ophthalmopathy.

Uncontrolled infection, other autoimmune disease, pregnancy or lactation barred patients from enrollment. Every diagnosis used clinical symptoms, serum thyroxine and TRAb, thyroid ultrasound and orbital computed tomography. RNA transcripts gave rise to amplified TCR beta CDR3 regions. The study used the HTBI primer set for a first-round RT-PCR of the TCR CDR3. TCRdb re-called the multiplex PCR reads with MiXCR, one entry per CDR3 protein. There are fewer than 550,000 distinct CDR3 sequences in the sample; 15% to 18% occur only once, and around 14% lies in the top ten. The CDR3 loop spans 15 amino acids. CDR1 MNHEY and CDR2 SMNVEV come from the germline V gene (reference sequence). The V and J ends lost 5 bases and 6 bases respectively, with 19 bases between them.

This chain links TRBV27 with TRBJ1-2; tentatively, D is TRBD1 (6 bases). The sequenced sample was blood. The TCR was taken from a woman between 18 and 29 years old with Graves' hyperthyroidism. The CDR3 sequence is CASSQVRQAAHGYTF. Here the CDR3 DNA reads TGTGCCAGCAGTCAAGTAAGACAGGCGGCGCATGGCTACACCTTC.